Listed here are 5 T cell receptor beta chains from one sample, sequenced in a study of technical replicates of blood from a few donors. Profiling relied on immunoSEQ multiplex PCR, and the TCRdb table lists in-frame clones only, not all of them. Among 55,000 to 75,000 clones listed, 90% to 95% were seen once. Input material: PBMCs. These receptors all come from a human donor in good health. Some clones in this sample may be carry-over from other donors' samples.

This clone was observed a handful of times. The chain carries TRBV5-8 and TRBJ1-4; D ambiguous. V lost 4 bases and J lost 5, with 15 bases in between. Germline V lookup: CDR1 SGHTS, CDR2 YDEGEE. The CDR3 runs 15 residues. The CDR3 loop is CASSLLSGGNEKLFF. The CDR3 nucleotides read TGTGCCAGCAGCCTACTTAGCGGCGGGAATGAAAAACTGTTTTTT.

The V call is TRBV19, the J call TRBJ1-5; TRBD1 might be the D (5 bases). CDR1 LNHDA and CDR2 SQIVND come from the germline V gene (reference sequence). V was trimmed by 5 bases and J by 4 bases, leaving 9 bases between them. The CDR3 is made up of 13 amino acids. The DNA of the CDR3 is TGTGCCAGTAGTTGGACAAGAAATCAGCCCCAGCATTTT. It encodes CASSWTRNQPQHF.

V and J are TRBV30 and TRBJ1-2; possible D gene TRBD1, 5 bases. Germline V gives CDR1 GTSNPN, CDR2 SVGIG (reference sequence). V lost 3 bases to trimming and J lost 7 bases, with 15 bases between them. The CDR3 is made up of 13 amino acids. The DNA for the CDR3 is TGTGCCTGGAGCCAGGGTCCCGCCGGTGGCTACACCTTC. Amino acid sequence: CAWSQGPAGGYTF.

This clone appeared once. The chain has TRBV5-1 and TRBJ1-2, with D uncertain. V was cut by 4 bases and J by 2 bases, with 12 bases left in between. Germline loops: CDR1 SGHRS, CDR2 YFSETQ. The CDR3 is made up of 14 amino acids. The CDR3: CASSLTSVNYGYTF. CDR3 bases: TGCGCCAGCAGCCTTACCTCAGTGAACTATGGCTACACCTTC. Full variable domain (missing parts from reference TRBV5-1 and TRBJ1-2): KAGVTQTPRYLIKTRGQQVTLSCSPISGHRSVSWYQQTPGQGLQFLFEYFSETQRNKGNFPGRFSGRQFSNSRSEMNVSTLELGDSALYLCASSLTSVNYGYTFGSGTRLTVV.

V is TRBV7-2 and J is TRBJ1-5, with D hard to call. V lost 1 base and J 0 bases, leaving 10 bases between the germline ends. Germline-derived CDR1 and CDR2 are SGHTA and FQGNSA. The CDR3 consists of 16 residues. CDR3 sequence reads: CASSLGEHLSNQPQHF. The CDR3 bases are TGTGCCAGCAGCTTAGGCGAGCACCTTAGCAATCAGCCCCAGCATTTT.